The clone carrying this T cell receptor (beta chain) has a handful of counts. The CDR3 extends over 13 amino acids. Trimming cost V 1 base and J 0 bases, with 4 bases left between them. From germline, CDR1 is GTSNPN and CDR2 SVGIG (reference sequence). This sample was taken from a study of T cell responses to AZD1222 COVID-19 vaccine. Data came from immunoSEQ multiplex PCR; TCRdb stores just in-frame clones and leaves some out. There are about 160,000 clones in the sample; 90% occur only once, and around 2.9% lies in the top ten. The sequenced sample was peripheral blood, obtained 28 days after the second AZD1222 dose. This receptor was taken from an adult who received the AZD1222 COVID-19 vaccine. This rearrangement joins TRBV30 to TRBJ1-5; D is ambiguous. The CDR3 DNA is TGTGCCTGGAGTGGCATTAGCAATCAGCCCCAGCATTTT. Encoded protein: CAWSGISNQPQHF.